This entry features one T cell receptor (beta chain) sequence. This specimen comes from a study of blood T cell repertoires in COVID-19. About the study: Collection of acute and convalescent COVID-19 samples took place in the United States, Italy and Spain.

Study members were between roughly 18 and 100 years old and lived in fewer than 30 US regions. Someone with COVID-19 had been met by exposed participants within 2 weeks before study entry. Produced via immunoSEQ multiplex PCR; TCRdb's table is partial and in-frame only. The table has over 250,000 clones, around 84% seen once. The CDR3 has 14 amino acids. In germline, CDR1 is SGHVS, CDR2 FQNEAQ. Trimming stripped 8 bases from V and 7 bases from J, with 17 bases between. The material sequenced was PBMCs or T cells enriched from blood (not recorded which). The rearrangement uses TRBV7-8 and TRBJ2-2; D perhaps matches TRBD1 (6 bases). This clonotype originated in a man aged 40-49 years who had been exposed to COVID-19. Written as DNA, the CDR3 is TGTGCCAGCTCCCGACGGACAGCTGGCGGGGAGCTGTTTTTT. It translates to CASSRRTAGGELFF.